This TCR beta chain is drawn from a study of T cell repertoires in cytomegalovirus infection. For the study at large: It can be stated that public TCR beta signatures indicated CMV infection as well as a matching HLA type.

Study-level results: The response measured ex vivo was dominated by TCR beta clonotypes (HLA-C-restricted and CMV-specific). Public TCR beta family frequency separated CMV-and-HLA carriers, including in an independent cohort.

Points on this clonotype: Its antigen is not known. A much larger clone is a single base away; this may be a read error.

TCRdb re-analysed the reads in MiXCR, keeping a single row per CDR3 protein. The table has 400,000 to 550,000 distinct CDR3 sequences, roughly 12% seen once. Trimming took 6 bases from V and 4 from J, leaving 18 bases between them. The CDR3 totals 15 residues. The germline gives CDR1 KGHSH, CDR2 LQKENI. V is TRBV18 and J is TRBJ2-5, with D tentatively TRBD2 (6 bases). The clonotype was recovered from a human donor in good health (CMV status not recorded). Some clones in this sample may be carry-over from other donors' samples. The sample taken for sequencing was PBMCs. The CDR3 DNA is TGTGCCAGCTCGGTAGCGGACCATTCCGGAGAGACCCAGTACTTC. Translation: CASSVADHSGETQYF.